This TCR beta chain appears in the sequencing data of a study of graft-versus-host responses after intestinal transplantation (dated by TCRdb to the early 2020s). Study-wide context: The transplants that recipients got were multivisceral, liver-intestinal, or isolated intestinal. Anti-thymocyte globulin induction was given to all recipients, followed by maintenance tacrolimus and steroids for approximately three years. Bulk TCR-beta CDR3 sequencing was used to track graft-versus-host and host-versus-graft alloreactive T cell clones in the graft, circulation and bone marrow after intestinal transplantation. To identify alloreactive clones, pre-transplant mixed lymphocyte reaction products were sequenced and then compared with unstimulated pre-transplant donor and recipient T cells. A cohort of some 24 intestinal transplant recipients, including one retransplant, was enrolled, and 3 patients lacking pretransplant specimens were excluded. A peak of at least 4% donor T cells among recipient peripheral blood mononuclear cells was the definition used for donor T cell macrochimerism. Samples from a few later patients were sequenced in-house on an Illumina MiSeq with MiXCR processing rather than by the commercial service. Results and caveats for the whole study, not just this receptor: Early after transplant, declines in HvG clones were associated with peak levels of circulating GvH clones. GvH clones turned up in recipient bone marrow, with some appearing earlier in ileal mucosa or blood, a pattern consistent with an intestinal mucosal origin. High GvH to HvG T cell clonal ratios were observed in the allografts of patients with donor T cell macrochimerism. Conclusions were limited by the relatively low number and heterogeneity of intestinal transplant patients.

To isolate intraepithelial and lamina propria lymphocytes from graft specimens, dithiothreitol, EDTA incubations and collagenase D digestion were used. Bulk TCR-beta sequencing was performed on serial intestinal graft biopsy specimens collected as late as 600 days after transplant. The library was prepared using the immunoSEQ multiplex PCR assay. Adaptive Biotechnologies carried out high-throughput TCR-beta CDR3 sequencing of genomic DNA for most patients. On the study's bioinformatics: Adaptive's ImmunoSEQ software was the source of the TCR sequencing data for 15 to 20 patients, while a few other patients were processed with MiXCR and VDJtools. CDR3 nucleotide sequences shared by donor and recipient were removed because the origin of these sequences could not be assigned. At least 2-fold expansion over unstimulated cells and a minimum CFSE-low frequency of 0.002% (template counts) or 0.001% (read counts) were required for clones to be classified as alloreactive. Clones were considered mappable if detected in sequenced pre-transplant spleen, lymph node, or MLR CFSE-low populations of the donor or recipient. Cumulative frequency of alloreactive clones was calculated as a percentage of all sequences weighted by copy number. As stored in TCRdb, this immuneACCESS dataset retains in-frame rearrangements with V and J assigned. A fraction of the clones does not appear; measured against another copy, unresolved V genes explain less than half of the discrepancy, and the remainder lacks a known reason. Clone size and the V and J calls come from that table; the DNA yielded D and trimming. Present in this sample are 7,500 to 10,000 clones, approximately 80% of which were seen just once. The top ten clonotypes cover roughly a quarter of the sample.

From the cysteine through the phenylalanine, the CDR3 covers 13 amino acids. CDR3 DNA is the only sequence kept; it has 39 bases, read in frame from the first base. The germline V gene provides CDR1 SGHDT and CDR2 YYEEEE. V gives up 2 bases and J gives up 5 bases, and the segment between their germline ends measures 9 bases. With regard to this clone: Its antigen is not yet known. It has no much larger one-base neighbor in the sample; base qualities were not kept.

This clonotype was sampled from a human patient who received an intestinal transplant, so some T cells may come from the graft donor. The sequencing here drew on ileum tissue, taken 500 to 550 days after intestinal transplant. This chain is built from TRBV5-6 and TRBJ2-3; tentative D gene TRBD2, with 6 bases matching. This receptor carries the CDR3 CASSFGSGDTQYF. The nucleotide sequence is TGTGCCAGCAGCTTTGGTAGCGGAGATACGCAGTATTTT.